Listed below are T cell receptor beta chains from one sample, sequenced in a study of blood T cell repertoires in COVID-19. The method was immunoSEQ multiplex PCR; TCRdb's version includes in-frame clones alone and lacks a portion of them. The table records some 250,000 clones, 88% of them present only once. Source material: peripheral blood. These receptors originate from a woman aged 40 to 50 who had recovered from COVID-19. Both conserved end residues are part of each CDR3.

cdr3_aa: CASSLMGLTRGETQYF
j_call: TRBJ2-5
v_call: TRBV7-3

cdr3_aa: CASSGGREWDTQYF
j_call: TRBJ2-3
v_call: TRBV19

cdr3_aa: CASSQDGPPYNSPLHF
j_call: TRBJ1-6
v_call: TRBV4-3

cdr3_aa: CASSSPPRGYTF
j_call: TRBJ1-2
v_call: TRBV12-3/TRBV12-4

cdr3_aa: CASSDFNEQYF
j_call: TRBJ2-7
v_call: TRBV27

cdr3_aa: CASTPGGLAADTQYF
j_call: TRBJ2-3
v_call: TRBV6-2/TRBV6-3

cdr3_aa: CASRRAGTPGGTQYF
j_call: TRBJ2-5
v_call: TRBV28

cdr3_aa: CASSIEPGRGNTEAFF
j_call: TRBJ1-1
v_call: TRBV5-1

cdr3_aa: CASSQRQGVDSPLHF
j_call: TRBJ1-6
v_call: TRBV19

cdr3_aa: CASSGQGADNEQFF
j_call: TRBJ2-1
v_call: TRBV18

cdr3_aa: CASSELLGQGGNTEAFF
j_call: TRBJ1-1
v_call: TRBV25-1

cdr3_aa: CASSAPGTGRFRNTGELFF
j_call: TRBJ2-2
v_call: TRBV9

cdr3_aa: CASSWDFDQNF
j_call: TRBJ2-3
v_call: TRBV12-3/TRBV12-4

cdr3_aa: CATSRVGSGRTGELFF
j_call: TRBJ2-2
v_call: TRBV15

cdr3_aa: CASSLGGNTEAFF
j_call: TRBJ1-1
v_call: TRBV6-5

cdr3_aa: CASSGRDTVNYGYTF
j_call: TRBJ1-2
v_call: TRBV19

cdr3_aa: CASSPGARRWAKNIQYF
j_call: TRBJ2-4
v_call: TRBV7-8

cdr3_aa: CASSYEGQPSYEQYF
j_call: TRBJ2-7
v_call: TRBV6-5

cdr3_aa: CASRCSGRSRGPVPKNIQYF
j_call: TRBJ2-4
v_call: TRBV10-1

cdr3_aa: CASGGFSGEKLFF
j_call: TRBJ1-4
v_call: TRBV2

cdr3_aa: CASSPRAGQWFF
j_call: TRBJ2-1
v_call: TRBV7-2

cdr3_aa: CASRTAANYGYTF
j_call: TRBJ1-2
v_call: TRBV19

cdr3_aa: CASNPTAGELFF
j_call: TRBJ2-2
v_call: TRBV7-9

cdr3_aa: CASSRTGFYEQYF
j_call: TRBJ2-7
v_call: TRBV11-1

cdr3_aa: CATWDRGSTGELFF
j_call: TRBJ2-2
v_call: TRBV19

cdr3_aa: CASSRDTFQETQYF
j_call: TRBJ2-5
v_call: TRBV3-1/TRBV3-2

cdr3_aa: CASSSRAQQFF
j_call: TRBJ2-1
v_call: TRBV19

cdr3_aa: CASSFRTGGAFF
j_call: TRBJ1-1
v_call: TRBV5-1

cdr3_aa: CASSFAPLGQIQTYNTEAFF
j_call: TRBJ1-1
v_call: TRBV27

cdr3_aa: CASRGQGGSYEQYF
j_call: TRBJ2-7
v_call: TRBV5-1

cdr3_aa: CASSLGRDSSPDTQYF
j_call: TRBJ2-3
v_call: TRBV5-1

cdr3_aa: CAIRAPGGTDTQYF
j_call: TRBJ2-3
v_call: TRBV10-3

cdr3_aa: CASSQDRRQGATNEKLFF
j_call: TRBJ1-4
v_call: TRBV14

cdr3_aa: CSVRVGGGVSYNEQFF
j_call: TRBJ2-1
v_call: TRBV29-1

cdr3_aa: CASSRLTGLLGEQYF
j_call: TRBJ2-7
v_call: TRBV6-5

cdr3_aa: CASSVEGQSVEQYF
j_call: TRBJ2-7
v_call: TRBV6-4

cdr3_aa: CASSQDDRGYGYTF
j_call: TRBJ1-2
v_call: TRBV4-3

cdr3_aa: CATRQASTDTQYF
j_call: TRBJ2-3
v_call: TRBV7-9

cdr3_aa: CASSWQANQPQHF
j_call: TRBJ1-5
v_call: TRBV27

cdr3_aa: CASSQDRGEGPQETQYF
j_call: TRBJ2-5
v_call: TRBV3-1/TRBV3-2

cdr3_aa: CASSYPSGSTDTQYF
j_call: TRBJ2-3
v_call: TRBV7-3

cdr3_aa: CASGRLAGGPTGELFF
j_call: TRBJ2-2
v_call: TRBV5-1